This passage covers 29 T cell receptor beta chains from one sample sequenced in a study of blood T cells in healthy people across ages. Combining a sample-barcoded 5' primer with a J-beta primer mix, a second PCR ran for 7 to 11 cycles. TCRdb re-called the 5' RACE reads through MiXCR, storing one row per CDR3 protein. The table includes 1.5 million to 2 million distinct CDR3 sequences, approximately 40% detected once. The sample taken for sequencing was blood. The receptors here all came from a human donor in good health.

V usage is TRBV15 and J usage is TRBJ2-7; 8 bases match TRBD1. The CDR3 loop spans 17 amino acids. J lost 0 bases, V lost 0 bases, and 7 bases had no gene match. CDR1 is LNHNV, CDR2 YYDKDF, per germline (reference sequence). The CDR3: CATSRDPRRGLSYEQYF. The CDR3 DNA follows: TGTGCCACCAGCAGAGATCCCCGCAGGGGGCTCTCCTACGAGCAGTACTTC.

This clonotype has a handful of counts. V is TRBV7-2 and J is TRBJ2-5, with a possible D match to TRBD2 (6 bases). With 6 bases removed from V and 4 bases from J, the gap between germline ends came to 18 bases. From germline, CDR1 is SGHTA and CDR2 FQGNSA. The CDR3 sequence is 15 residues long. This CDR3 is CASRLTGTAGETQYF. The CDR3 region has the DNA TGTGCCAGCAGACTGACGGGGACTGCCGGAGAGACCCAGTACTTC.

This chain uses TRBV11-2 with TRBJ2-5; no reliable D call. The V gene lost 5 bases and the J gene lost 5 bases, with 15 bases spanning the gap. Per germline, CDR1 SGHAT and CDR2 FQNNGV. CDR3 length: 14 residues. The CDR3 sequence is CASSLRPAWETQYF. The CDR3 DNA sequence: TGTGCCAGCAGCCTGCGGCCAGCGTGGGAGACCCAGTACTTC.

This clonotype showed up just a few times. CDR3 sequence: CASSSPTGYSYEQYF. The CDR3 nucleotides are TGTGCCAGCAGTTCTCCGACAGGTTACTCCTACGAGCAGTACTTC. The chain combines TRBV28 with TRBJ2-7; D may be TRBD1 (6 bases). Trimming pared 4 bases from V and 0 bases from J, leaving 13 bases between. The CDR3 covers 15 residues. Germline V gene sequence: CDR1 MDHEN, CDR2 SYDVKM.

The gene calls are TRBV4-2 and TRBJ2-2, with D possibly matching TRBD1 (8 bases). The CDR3 sequence is 17 residues long. Germline values: CDR1 LGHNA, CDR2 YNFKEQ. Trimming shortened V by 0 bases and J by 4 bases, and 15 bases separated the two germline ends. The CDR3 sequence is CASSQEVTGGGTGELFF. In DNA, the CDR3 is TGTGCCAGCAGCCAAGAAGTAACAGGGGGGGGCACCGGGGAGCTGTTTTTT.

There are a few counts of this clonotype. The chain uses TRBV6-4 and TRBJ2-1; D uncertain. The length of the CDR3 is 16 residues. V was pared by 3 bases and J by 4 bases, with 16 bases between. The germline CDR1 and CDR2 sequences are MRHNA and SNTAGT. The DNA for the CDR3 is TGTGCCAGCAGTGATAAGGCCCAGGACCCTTACAATGAGCAGTTCTTC. It is translated as CASSDKAQDPYNEQFF.

This rearrangement joins TRBV7-3 to TRBJ2-4; no reliable D call. Germline V CDR1 and CDR2: SGHTA, FQGTGA. This CDR3 has 15 amino acids. Trimming cost V 4 bases and J 0 bases, with 10 bases left between them. The CDR3 region has the DNA TGTGCCAGCAGCTCCAACGGATTAGCCAAAAACATTCAGTACTTC. Encoded protein: CASSSNGLAKNIQYF.

This clonotype came up a few times. J is TRBJ2-1 and V is TRBV2; D is unresolved. V was clipped by 10 bases and J by 2 bases, with 12 bases between them. The CDR3 length is 13 residues. In germline, CDR1 is SNHLY, CDR2 FYNNEI. CDR3 amino acids: CATMLGPYNEQFF. In DNA form, the CDR3 reads TGTGCCACCATGCTTGGACCCTACAATGAGCAGTTCTTC.

V usage is TRBV7-2 and J usage is TRBJ2-7; TRBD2 aligns across 8 bases. This CDR3 has 15 amino acids. The V and J ends lost 4 bases and 6 bases, in that order; junction bases with no gene match: 11. In germline, CDR1 is SGHTA, CDR2 FQGNSA. The CDR3 region has the DNA TGTGCCAGCAGCTCAAGGGCGGGGGGCGGAAGCGAGCAGTACTTC. It codes for CASSSRAGGGSEQYF.

This sequence joins TRBV20-1 and TRBJ2-7; 10 positions agree with TRBD2. Germline CDR1 DFQATT, CDR2 SNEGSKA (reference sequence). Unmatched junction bases numbered 8, after V lost 3 bases and J lost 6 bases. CDR3 length: 14 amino acids. CDR3 nucleotide sequence: TGCAGTGCTAGGGGTAGCGGGGGGCCTTCCGAGCAGTACTTC. Its protein product is CSARGSGGPSEQYF.

For this clonotype: Possible read error: a much larger clone is one base away. The V and J genes are TRBV20-1 and TRBJ2-7; TRBD1 might be the D (5 bases). Germline V gene data show CDR1 as DFQATT and CDR2 as SNEGSKA (reference sequence). V lost 1 base to trimming and J lost 2 bases, with 15 bases between them. This CDR3 has 15 amino acids. This CDR3 reads CSARGPLGAAYEQYF. CDR3 coding DNA: TGCAGTGCTAGAGGTCCGCTAGGGGCGGCCTACGAGCAGTACTTC.

The chain couples TRBV9 to TRBJ2-7; D is uncertain. The CDR3 is made up of 15 amino acids. V shed 0 bases and J shed 2 bases, with 12 bases lying between them. Germline loops: CDR1 SGDLS, CDR2 YYNGEE. CDR3 protein: CASSVGATQAYEQYF. The DNA for the CDR3 is TGTGCCAGCAGCGTAGGAGCGACACAAGCCTACGAGCAGTACTTC.

J is TRBJ1-5 and V is TRBV6-2 or TRBV6-3, with D uncertain. CDR3 length: 15 residues. Trimming removed 6 bases at V and 0 bases at J, with 12 bases between. The germline V gene encodes CDR1 MNHEY and CDR2 SVGEGT. The CDR3 DNA is TGTGCCAGCAGAGGACTAGGTAATAGCAATCAGCCCCAGCATTTT. It specifies CASRGLGNSNQPQHF.

This clonotype was counted only a few times. V and J are TRBV9 and TRBJ2-7, with 9 bases lining up with TRBD1. The CDR3 consists of 16 residues. The germline CDR1 and CDR2 sequences are SGDLS and YYNGEE. The junction had 8 bases not matched to a gene; V was cut back by 4 bases and J by 0 bases. The CDR3 DNA reads as TGTGCCAGCAGCTCACAACAGGGGGCTAGCTCCTACGAGCAGTACTTC. This codes for CASSSQQGASSYEQYF.

This clonotype was observed a few times. The chain is built from TRBV28 and TRBJ2-7; 7 nucleotides match TRBD1. CDR1 is MDHEN, CDR2 SYDVKM, per germline. This CDR3 has 15 residues. J was trimmed by 0 bases and V by 5 bases; bases with no gene match: 7. The CDR3 coding sequence is TGTGCCAGCAGTAGGACAGGAACCTACTCCTACGAGCAGTACTTC. This codes for CASSRTGTYSYEQYF.

V usage is TRBV12-3 or TRBV12-4 and J usage is TRBJ2-4; D remains unclear. The CDR3 has 12 amino acids. V was clipped by 5 bases and J by 7 bases, with 9 bases between them. DNA for the CDR3: TGTGCCAGCAGTGGCCTTCGGAACATTCAGTACTTC. It codes for CASSGLRNIQYF.

The chain employs TRBV25-1 and TRBJ2-5; possibly TRBD2 for D (5 bases). Trimming took 0 bases from V and 5 from J, leaving 10 bases between them. Germline V lookup: CDR1 MGHDK, CDR2 SYGVNS. This CDR3 contains 14 residues. CDR3 region: CASSEYGSEETQYF. Written as DNA, the CDR3 is TGTGCCAGCAGTGAATATGGTAGCGAGGAGACCCAGTACTTC.

The rearrangement uses TRBV29-1 and TRBJ2-1; tentative D call: TRBD2 (6 bases). CDR3 length: 13 residues. Germline loops: CDR1 SQVTM, CDR2 ANQGSEA. V was trimmed by 8 bases and J by 7 bases, leaving 18 bases between them. The CDR3 sequence is CSTTGGVLNEQFF. Here the CDR3 DNA reads TGCAGCACTACCGGAGGGGTTTTGAATGAGCAGTTCTTC.

This clonotype was recorded many times. For the CDR3, the DNA is TGTGCCAGCAGCTCCGACATCTACGAGCAGTACTTC. Amino acid sequence: CASSSDIYEQYF. The J gene is TRBJ2-7, the V gene TRBV6-2 or TRBV6-3; D gene uncertain. V dropped 6 bases and J dropped 3 bases, with 9 bases sitting between them. Germline assignment: CDR1 MNHEY and CDR2 SVGEGT. The CDR3 loop spans 12 amino acids.

This clonotype was observed a single time. The CDR3 does not close with the conserved phenylalanine or tryptophan, likely indicating a read error. This chain joins TRBV5-1 and TRBJ2-5; 9 nucleotides match TRBD2. The trim removed 6 bases at V and 2 bases at J, leaving 5 bases unmatched. There are 14 residues in the CDR3. Germline CDR1 and CDR2: SGHRS and YFSETQ. DNA of the CDR3: TGCGCCAGCAATCAGCGGGGGGCACAAGAGACCCAGTACTCC. Its translation is CASNQRGAQETQYS.

V usage is TRBV12-3 or TRBV12-4 and J usage is TRBJ2-1; D call uncertain. V shed 10 bases and J shed 9 bases, with 13 bases lying between them. The CDR3 has 11 amino acids. The CDR3 DNA reads TGTGCCACCTTGACTGACATTGAGCAGTTCTTC. Amino acids: CATLTDIEQFF.

This clonotype came up a few times. The J gene is TRBJ1-1, the V gene TRBV2, with D perhaps TRBD1 (6 bases). CDR1 and CDR2 from the germline V gene are SNHLY and FYNNEI. The ends were cut back, 8 bases at V and 5 bases at J, with 15 bases in the middle. This CDR3 spans 13 amino acids. The CDR3, as DNA: TGTGCCAGCCTACGGGCAGGGGAGACTGAAGCTTTCTTT. Residues: CASLRAGETEAFF.

The rearrangement joins TRBV5-6 to TRBJ2-7; unclear D gene. Germline-derived CDR1 and CDR2 are SGHDT and YYEEEE. This CDR3 region has 17 residues. V gave up 2 bases and J gave up 3 bases, with 21 bases separating them. CDR3 sequence reads: CASSFTSPLAIYYEQYF. CDR3 coding DNA: TGTGCCAGCAGCTTCACCTCCCCCCTGGCGATTTACTACGAGCAGTACTTC. Filled out from reference TRBV5-6 and TRBJ2-7, the complete variable domain reads DAGVTQSPTHLIKTRGQQVTLRCSPKSGHDTVSWYQQALGQGPQFIFQYYEEEERQRGNFPDRFSGHQFPNYSSELNVNALLLGDSALYLCASSFTSPLAIYYEQYFGPGTRLTVT.

As DNA, the CDR3 is TGTGCCAGCAGTTCGGGACTAGCGGGGGTCCACGAGCAGTACTTC. Its translation is CASSSGLAGVHEQYF. The chain couples TRBV12-3 or TRBV12-4 to TRBJ2-4, with TRBD2 matching 14 bases. TRBJ2-7 explains the end of the DNA better; the J call may be wrong. The CDR3 has 15 residues.

The rearrangement uses TRBV20-1 and TRBJ2-7; a weak D match, TRBD2 (7 bases). The germline gives CDR1 DFQATT, CDR2 SNEGSKA (reference sequence). V was clipped by 3 bases and J by 2 bases, with 14 bases between them. This CDR3 comprises 14 residues. The CDR3 DNA follows: TGCAGTGCTAGCTTGTCGGGGGGCCCCTACGAGCAGTACTTC. This codes for CSASLSGGPYEQYF.

The CDR3 DNA sequence: TGTGCCAGCAGCTTAACGGGGGGACCTCTTGCCGAGCAGTACTTC. This sequence encodes CASSLTGGPLAEQYF. This chain connects TRBV7-3 to TRBJ2-7, with a possible D match to TRBD2 (6 bases). Germline CDR1 is SGHTA and CDR2 is FQGTGA. The CDR3 has 15 amino acids. V was pared by 0 bases and J by 6 bases, with 15 bases between. Combining the CDR3 with reference TRBV7-3 and TRBJ2-7 gives the whole variable domain GAGVSQTPSNKVTEKGKYVELRCDPISGHTALYWYRQSLGQGPEFLIYFQGTGAADDSGLPNDRFFAVRPEGSVSTLKIQRTERGDSAVYLCASSLTGGPLAEQYFGPGTRLTVT.

CDR3 nucleotides: TGCAGCGTTGCCCGCGGGGGGCCCATGGACCGGGAGCTGTTTTTT. This gives the protein CSVARGGPMDRELFF. The chain uses TRBV29-1 and TRBJ2-2; 8 bases align to TRBD2. Germline CDR1 reads SQVTM; CDR2 reads ANQGSEA. Losses at the gene ends were 4 bases for V and 9 bases for J; bases not matched to a gene: 13. CDR3 length: 15 amino acids.

As for this clonotype: Mismatch with germline at one junction end may stem from a read error. The chain combines TRBV7-9 with TRBJ2-7; D is ambiguous. The CDR3 extends over 14 amino acids. Germline assignment: CDR1 SEHNR and CDR2 FQNEAQ (reference sequence). This CDR3 is CASGLDAPSYEQYF. CDR3 DNA sequence: TGTGCCAGCGGCTTGGACGCTCCGTCCTACGAGCAGTACTTC.

This chain links TRBV12-3 or TRBV12-4 with TRBJ1-2, with 7 bases identical to TRBD1. The V and J ends lost 4 bases and 5 bases, in that order; junction bases with no gene match: 10. The CDR3 sequence is 15 residues long. CDR3 protein: CASSSTGRGLYGYTF. CDR3 sequence (DNA): TGTGCCAGCAGTTCGACAGGGCGAGGGCTTTATGGCTACACCTTC.